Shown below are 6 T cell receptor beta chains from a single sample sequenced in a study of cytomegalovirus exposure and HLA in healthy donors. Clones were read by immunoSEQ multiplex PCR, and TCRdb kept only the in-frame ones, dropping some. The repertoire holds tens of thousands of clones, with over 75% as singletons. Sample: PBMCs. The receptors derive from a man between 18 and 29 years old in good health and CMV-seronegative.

CDR3 residues: CASSDGTSGRVGTDTQYF. DNA of the CDR3: TGTGCCAGCAGTGATGGGACTAGCGGGAGGGTAGGCACAGATACGCAGTATTTT. The chain combines TRBV28 with TRBJ2-3; 16 nucleotides align to TRBD2. Germline V gene lookup returns CDR1 MDHEN and CDR2 SYDVKM. With 5 bases clipped from V and 1 base from J, the junction kept 6 bases outside the gene matches. The CDR3 length is 18 residues. The full variable domain, completed using reference TRBV28 and TRBJ2-3, is DVKVTQSSRYLVKRTGEKVFLECVQDMDHENMFWYRQDPGLGLRLIYFSYDVKMKEKGDIPEGYSVSREKKERFSLILESASTNQTSMYLCASSDGTSGRVGTDTQYFGPGTRLTVL.

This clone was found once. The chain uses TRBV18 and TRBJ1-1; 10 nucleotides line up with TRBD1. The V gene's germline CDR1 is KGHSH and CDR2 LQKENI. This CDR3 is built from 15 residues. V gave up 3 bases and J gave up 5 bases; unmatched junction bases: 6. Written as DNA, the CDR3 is TGTGCCAGCTCACCGACGGGACAGGGGTTGACTGAAGCTTTCTTT. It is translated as CASSPTGQGLTEAFF.

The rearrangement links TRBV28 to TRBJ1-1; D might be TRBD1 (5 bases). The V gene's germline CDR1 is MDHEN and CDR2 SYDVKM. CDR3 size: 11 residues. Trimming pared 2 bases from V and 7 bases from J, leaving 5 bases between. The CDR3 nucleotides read TGTGCCAGCAGTTTACAGGGTGAAGCTTTCTTT. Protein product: CASSLQGEAFF.

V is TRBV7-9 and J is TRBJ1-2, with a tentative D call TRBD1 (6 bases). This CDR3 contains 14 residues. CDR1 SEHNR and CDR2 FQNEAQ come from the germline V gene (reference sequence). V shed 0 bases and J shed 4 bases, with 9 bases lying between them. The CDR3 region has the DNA TGTGCCAGCAGCTTAGCGGGGGCTTCCTATGGCTACACCTTC. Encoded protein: CASSLAGASYGYTF.

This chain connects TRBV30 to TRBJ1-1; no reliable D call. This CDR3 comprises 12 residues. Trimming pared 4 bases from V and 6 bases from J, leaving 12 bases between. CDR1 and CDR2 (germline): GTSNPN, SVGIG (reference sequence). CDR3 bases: TGTGCCTGGATGCCTGTGAGGGCTGAAGCTTTCTTT. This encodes CAWMPVRAEAFF.

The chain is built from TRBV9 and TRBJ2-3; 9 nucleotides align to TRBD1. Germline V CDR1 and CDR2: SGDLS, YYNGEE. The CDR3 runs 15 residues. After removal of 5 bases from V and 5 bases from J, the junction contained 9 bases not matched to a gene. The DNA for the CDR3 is TGTGCCAGCAGTACAGGGGGCGCACAGCGAGATACGCAGTATTTT. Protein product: CASSTGGAQRDTQYF.